This T cell receptor beta chain stems from a study of CD8 T cells in ankylosing spondylitis. Study observations and caveats: A TCR beta motif of about eight highly homologous variants appeared characteristic of ankylosing spondylitis blood.

A single record per CDR3 protein comes from TCRdb applying MiXCR to the 5' RACE reads. In the table there are about 220,000 distinct CDR3 sequences, about a sixth of which are singletons. Notes on this clonotype: Its antigen is unknown.

V was clipped by 7 bases and J by 2 bases, with 9 bases between them. Germline V lookup: CDR1 DFQATT, CDR2 SNEGSKA (reference sequence). The CDR3 covers 12 residues. This chain uses TRBV20-1 with TRBJ2-1; the D is unclear. The sequence was obtained from a male donor with ankylosing spondylitis. Sequenced input: blood, either unsorted or a sorted T cell fraction (not recorded which). Here the CDR3 DNA reads TGCAGTGTCCGGAGTCCCTACAATGAGCAGTTCTTC. As protein: CSVRSPYNEQFF.